A selection of T cell receptor beta chains follows, all from one sample in a study of cytomegalovirus exposure and HLA in healthy donors. Here immunoSEQ multiplex PCR was the method, and the copy in TCRdb shows in-frame clones only, minus some. The table lists about 82,000 clones. The sequenced sample consisted of PBMCs. The receptors originated from a woman in her twenties or thirties in good health and CMV-seronegative. Both conserved end residues are part of each CDR3. Fields, in order: J gene, V gene, CDR3 length, D gene, CDR3 DNA, CDR3 protein. The D gene is left open where the match is weak.

J: TRBJ2-4
V: TRBV5-1
length: 14
D: TRBD2
DNA: TGCGCCAGCAGCTTAGACGGACTAGCGGCTAGGACGTACTTC
CDR3: CASSLDGLAARTYF

J: TRBJ1-4
V: TRBV7-9
length: 10
D: .
DNA: TGTGCCAGCGGGGGGGAAAAACTGTTTTTT
CDR3: CASGGEKLFF

J: TRBJ1-2
V: TRBV7-2
length: 14
D: TRBD1
DNA: TGTGCCAGCAGCGGGTACAGGGGATTTTATGGCTACACCTTC
CDR3: CASSGYRGFYGYTF

J: TRBJ2-1
V: TRBV5-1
length: 13
D: TRBD1
DNA: TGCGCCAGCAGAATTGGGACAGCCAATGAGCAGTTCTTC
CDR3: CASRIGTANEQFF

J: TRBJ1-5
V: TRBV19
length: 17
D: TRBD1
DNA: TGTGCCAGTAGTAGGGCTCCCACAGGGGGGAGCAATCAGCCCCAGCATTTT
CDR3: CASSRAPTGGSNQPQHF

J: TRBJ1-2
V: TRBV6-1
length: 14
D: TRBD1
DNA: TGTGCCAGCACCTTGACAGGGCGGGTTAATGGCTACACCTTC
CDR3: CASTLTGRVNGYTF

J: TRBJ1-1
V: TRBV7-9
length: 12
D: TRBD1
DNA: TGTGCCAGCAGCGAGGGACAGCAAGAAGCTTTCTTT
CDR3: CASSEGQQEAFF

J: TRBJ2-1
V: TRBV18
length: 15
D: TRBD2
DNA: TGTGCCAGCTCACCGGGACTAGCGGGCCACAATGAGCAGTTCTTC
CDR3: CASSPGLAGHNEQFF

J: TRBJ1-2
V: TRBV6-1
length: 13
D: TRBD1
DNA: TGTGCCAGCAGGGGGGGACAGAGCTATGGCTACACCTTC
CDR3: CASRGGQSYGYTF

J: TRBJ2-7
V: TRBV7-9
length: 15
D: TRBD1
DNA: TGTGCCAGCAGCCCCGGGACAGGGGGAATCTACGAGCAGTACTTC
CDR3: CASSPGTGGIYEQYF

J: TRBJ1-1
V: TRBV30
length: 12
D: .
DNA: TGTGCCTGTAAGGGGCGTGGGACTGAAGCTTTCTTT
CDR3: CACKGRGTEAFF

J: TRBJ2-1
V: TRBV6-1
length: 14
D: .
DNA: TGTGCCAGCAGTGAACTAGCTGGAAAGGGTGAGCAGTTCTTC
CDR3: CASSELAGKGEQFF

J: TRBJ2-3
V: TRBV29-1
length: 14
D: .
DNA: TGCAGCGTGGAAACTAGATTCCCCCCAGATACGCAGTATTTT
CDR3: CSVETRFPPDTQYF

J: TRBJ2-7
V: TRBV5-8
length: 14
D: .
DNA: TGTGCCAGCAGCCCGGACAGTGGGTCCTACGAGCAGTACTTC
CDR3: CASSPDSGSYEQYF

J: TRBJ1-6
V: TRBV25-1
length: 15
D: .
DNA: TGTGCCAGCAGTGAATCTCCGGGGGATAATTCACCCCTCCACTTT
CDR3: CASSESPGDNSPLHF

J: TRBJ2-7
V: TRBV6-6
length: 13
D: .
DNA: TGTGCCAGCACAGGGGGGAACTCCTACGAGCAGTACTTC
CDR3: CASTGGNSYEQYF

J: TRBJ1-6
V: TRBV5-1
length: 17
D: TRBD1
DNA: TGCGCCAGCAGCTTGGATGGACAGGGGGCCGGTAATTCACCCCTCCACTTT
CDR3: CASSLDGQGAGNSPLHF

J: TRBJ2-7
V: TRBV5-1
length: 18
D: TRBD2
DNA: TGCGCCAGCAGCTTGTGGGGGCCCGGGACTAGCGGAGCCTACGAGCAGTACTTC
CDR3: CASSLWGPGTSGAYEQYF

J: TRBJ1-5
V: TRBV18
length: 18
D: TRBD1
DNA: TGTGCCAGCTCACCAAGCTCTCCCGGGACAGGTAGCAATCAGCCCCAGCATTTT
CDR3: CASSPSSPGTGSNQPQHF

J: TRBJ2-7
V: TRBV27
length: 13
D: .
DNA: TGTGCCAGCAGCTTGCAGGGGTCCTACGAGCAGTACTTC
CDR3: CASSLQGSYEQYF

J: TRBJ1-1
V: TRBV5-1
length: 15
D: TRBD1
DNA: TGCGCCAGCAGCTCGGAGACAGGGATGAACACTGAAGCTTTCTTT
CDR3: CASSSETGMNTEAFF

J: TRBJ1-5
V: TRBV6-6
length: 13
D: .
DNA: TGTGCCAGCAGTAGACAAAGCAATCAGCCCCAGCATTTT
CDR3: CASSRQSNQPQHF

J: TRBJ2-1
V: TRBV4-1
length: 15
D: TRBD2
DNA: TGCGCCAGCAGCCAATATAGCGGGGACTACAATGAGCAGTTCTTC
CDR3: CASSQYSGDYNEQFF

J: TRBJ2-7
V: TRBV6-5
length: 15
D: .
DNA: TGTGCCAGCAGTTCGGGACATCCGAGCTCCTACGAGCAGTACTTC
CDR3: CASSSGHPSSYEQYF

J: TRBJ1-2
V: TRBV7-2
length: 15
D: TRBD1
DNA: TGTGCCAGCAGCTTAGCGCAGGGGGCTAACTATGGCTACACCTTC
CDR3: CASSLAQGANYGYTF

J: TRBJ1-5
V: TRBV4-2
length: 15
D: TRBD1
DNA: TGTGCCAGCAGCCAAGAGGACAGGCCCTATCAGCCCCAGCATTTT
CDR3: CASSQEDRPYQPQHF

J: TRBJ1-1
V: TRBV9
length: 16
D: TRBD1
DNA: TGTGCCAGCAGCTCCGGGACAGTCGCCGCAGGGGCTGAAGCTTTCTTT
CDR3: CASSSGTVAAGAEAFF

J: TRBJ1-2
V: TRBV5-1
length: 15
D: TRBD1
DNA: TGCGCCAGCAGCTTGGATGGACAGGGGAAAAATGGCTACACCTTC
CDR3: CASSLDGQGKNGYTF

J: TRBJ2-7
V: TRBV7-8
length: 11
D: .
DNA: TGTGCCAGCAGCAATCCTGACGAGCAGTACTTC
CDR3: CASSNPDEQYF

J: TRBJ2-7
V: TRBV5-1
length: 13
D: .
DNA: TGCGCCAGCAGTCTCGTTACAGGGTACGAGCAGTACTTC
CDR3: CASSLVTGYEQYF

J: TRBJ1-6
V: TRBV5-6
length: 16
D: .
DNA: TGTGCCAGCAGTCCGTCCAACAGGGTATGGAATTCACCCCTCCACTTT
CDR3: CASSPSNRVWNSPLHF

J: TRBJ2-7
V: TRBV18
length: 13
D: TRBD1
DNA: TGTGCCAGCTCACCCCAGGGGGTTTGGGAGCAGTACTTC
CDR3: CASSPQGVWEQYF

J: TRBJ2-1
V: TRBV30
length: 15
D: TRBD2
DNA: TGTGCCGGGAGTGTCGGGACTAGCGGCACCGATGAGCAGTTCTTC
CDR3: CAGSVGTSGTDEQFF

J: TRBJ2-7
V: TRBV30
length: 14
D: .
DNA: TGTGCCTGGAGAAAGCAGGGCCTACCCTACGAGCAGTACTTC
CDR3: CAWRKQGLPYEQYF

J: TRBJ2-3
V: TRBV10-3
length: 13
D: .
DNA: TGTGCCATCAGGGTAGCAAGGACAGATACGCAGTATTTT
CDR3: CAIRVARTDTQYF

J: TRBJ1-1
V: TRBV5-4
length: 18
D: TRBD1
DNA: TGTGCCAGCAGCCAACCCCTGGGTAGACAGGGGGCAGGCACTGAAGCTTTCTTT
CDR3: CASSQPLGRQGAGTEAFF

J: TRBJ2-7
V: TRBV7-2
length: 14
D: .
DNA: TGTGCCAGCAGCTCCCAACAGGGACCCTACGAGCAGTACTTC
CDR3: CASSSQQGPYEQYF

J: TRBJ2-7
V: TRBV29-1
length: 12
D: TRBD1
DNA: TGCAGCGCTAGGACAGGGGGATACGAGCAGTACTTC
CDR3: CSARTGGYEQYF

J: TRBJ1-4
V: TRBV5-1
length: 14
D: .
DNA: TGCGCCAGCAGCTTCACAGGTAGTAATGAAAAACTGTTTTTT
CDR3: CASSFTGSNEKLFF

J: TRBJ1-1
V: TRBV2
length: 14
D: .
DNA: TGTGCCAGCAGGTTGAGGTTTTTGAACACTGAAGCTTTCTTT
CDR3: CASRLRFLNTEAFF

J: TRBJ1-1
V: TRBV5-1
length: 14
D: .
DNA: TGCGCCAGCAGCTTGGCTGGGGGAGGCACTGAAGCTTTCTTT
CDR3: CASSLAGGGTEAFF